One sample yielded the 30 T cell receptor beta chains listed below, sequenced in a study of OX40 agonist ivuxolimab in advanced cancers. The library was produced with the immunoSEQ multiplex PCR assay. TCRdb retrieved this table from immuneACCESS and kept in-frame rearrangements only. Not all clones are present; in checked studies, unresolved V genes account for under half, and no reason is known for the remainder. A total of fewer than 40,000 clones appear in this sample, roughly 80% of them only once. The ten top clones hold about 10% of the sample. The sample in question was CD4+ or CD8+ T cells sorted from blood, obtained in a trial of the OX40 agonist ivuxolimab. The receptors here all came from an adult with an advanced solid tumor such as melanoma, head and neck, liver or kidney cancer.

The gene calls are TRBV6-5 and TRBJ2-1; 8 bases agree with TRBD1. Trimming took 5 bases from V and 4 from J; bases not matched to a gene: 7. The V gene's germline CDR1 is MNHEY and CDR2 SVGAGI. This CDR3 is built from 15 residues. CDR3 residues: CASSGRGLGYNEQFF. The CDR3 DNA sequence: TGTGCCAGCAGTGGCAGGGGGCTTGGATACAATGAGCAGTTCTTC.

Only one count was recorded for this clone. The chain recombines TRBV7-9 with TRBJ2-3; D is ambiguous. From germline, CDR1 is SEHNR and CDR2 FQNEAQ (reference sequence). The CDR3 is 16 amino acids. Trimming left V 4 bases short and J 4 bases short, with 18 bases between. CDR3 protein: CASSSIETRVADTQYF. CDR3 nucleotides: TGTGCCAGCAGCTCGATCGAGACTCGGGTCGCAGATACGCAGTATTTT.

This rearrangement joins TRBV6-6 to TRBJ2-7, with 10 nucleotides matching TRBD2. Germline values: CDR1 MNHNY, CDR2 SVGAGI (reference sequence). Germline trimming cut 8 bases from V and 2 bases from J; bases unmatched to any gene: 6. The CDR3 spans 14 residues. The CDR3 DNA sequence: TGTGCCAGCCCCGGGACTAGCGAAACCTACGAGCAGTACTTC. Translation: CASPGTSETYEQYF.

The chain carries TRBV10-3 and TRBJ2-5; 10 bases match TRBD2. V shed 2 bases and J 5 bases; nucleotides not matched to a gene: 5. Germline V gene sequence: CDR1 ENHRY, CDR2 SYGVKD. CDR3 length equals 15 residues. The CDR3 region is CAISEASGGPETQYF. CDR3 sequence (DNA): TGTGCCATCAGTGAGGCTAGCGGGGGACCCGAGACCCAGTACTTC.

Only a few counts were recorded for this clone. This chain connects TRBV2 to TRBJ1-4; unclear D gene. Germline V CDR1 and CDR2: SNHLY, FYNNEI. The CDR3 spans 11 residues. Trimming pared 8 bases from V and 6 bases from J, leaving 7 bases between. This chain's CDR3 is CASGQDEKLFF. The DNA for the CDR3 is TGTGCCAGCGGTCAGGATGAAAAACTGTTTTTT. Together with reference TRBV2 and TRBJ1-4, the CDR3 gives the full variable domain: EPEVTQTPSHQVTQMGQEVILRCVPISNHLYFYWYRQILGQKVEFLVSFYNNEISEKSEIFDDQFSVERPDGSNFTLKIRSTKLEDSAMYFCASGQDEKLFFGSGTQLSVL.

J is TRBJ2-7 and V is TRBV7-2; D might be TRBD2 (6 bases). The V gene's germline CDR1 is SGHTA and CDR2 FQGNSA. V lost 5 bases and J lost 6, with 26 bases in between. CDR3 length: 17 amino acids. CDR3 nucleotide sequence: TGTGCCAGCAGCGCTACTCACAGGCGGGGCTTGGGCGGCGAGCAGTACTTC. Translated: CASSATHRRGLGGEQYF.

The rearrangement joins TRBV6-1 to TRBJ1-2; weak D call: TRBD1 (5 bases). Germline V gene data show CDR1 as MNHNS and CDR2 as SASEGT. With 6 bases removed from V and 4 bases from J, the gap between germline ends came to 15 bases. The CDR3 covers 14 residues. In DNA form, the CDR3 reads TGTGCCAGCAGAGAACCGGGACGAGCCTATGGCTACACCTTC. Protein sequence: CASREPGRAYGYTF.

Only one count was recorded for this clone. This rearrangement joins TRBV19 to TRBJ1-5; D unresolved. The germline CDR1 and CDR2 sequences are LNHDA and SQIVND (reference sequence). The CDR3 totals 15 residues. Trimming shortened V by 3 bases and J by 4 bases, and 13 bases separated the two germline ends. The CDR3, as DNA: TGTGCCAGTAGTATCGGAACGATAGGGAATCAGCCCCAGCATTTT. This gives the protein CASSIGTIGNQPQHF.

The chain employs TRBV5-1 and TRBJ2-7, with D possibly TRBD1 on 5 matching bases. Trimming left V 4 bases short and J 2 bases short, with 16 bases between. The CDR3 spans 15 residues. Germline V lookup: CDR1 SGHRS, CDR2 YFSETQ. For the CDR3, the DNA is TGCGCCAGCAGCGTGACAGAATTCAGGACCTACGAGCAGTACTTC. It is translated as CASSVTEFRTYEQYF.

This clone has just a few counts. CDR3 region: CASSQTRELSYNEQFF. CDR3 DNA: TGTGCCAGCTCACAGACGAGGGAATTGTCCTACAATGAGCAGTTCTTC. The chain combines TRBV18 with TRBJ2-1, with D possibly TRBD2 on 5 matching bases. The CDR3 loop spans 16 amino acids. Germline V CDR1 and CDR2: KGHSH, LQKENI. Trimming removed 4 bases from V and 1 base from J, with 14 bases in between.

The chain combines TRBV7-9 with TRBJ1-1, with 7 bases fitting TRBD1. Germline CDR1 reads SEHNR; CDR2 reads FQNEAQ (reference sequence). The CDR3 is made up of 17 amino acids. The ends lost 2 bases at V and 6 bases at J; junction bases unmatched: 15. CDR3 nucleotides: TGTGCCAGCAGCTTAAGGAGAGGGGGCAAGGGTTTGGCTGAAGCTTTCTTT. This encodes CASSLRRGGKGLAEAFF.

The gene calls are TRBV10-3 and TRBJ2-3, with D hard to call. The CDR3 covers 13 residues. Germline V gives CDR1 ENHRY, CDR2 SYGVKD. V lost 1 base to trimming and J lost 6 bases, with 8 bases between them. CDR3 DNA sequence: TGTGCCATCAGTGAGTTAGGGCAGGATACGCAGTATTTT. Amino acid sequence: CAISELGQDTQYF.

The sample holds a few counts of this clone. CDR3 loop: CASAINDGTWGTQYF. Here the CDR3 DNA reads TGTGCCAGCGCTATTAACGACGGGACGTGGGGGACCCAGTACTTC. The chain joins TRBV11-2 to TRBJ2-5; the D gene could be TRBD1 or TRBD2 (5 bases each). This CDR3 is built from 15 residues. V lost 8 bases, J lost 7 bases, and 23 bases lay in between. CDR1 SGHAT and CDR2 FQNNGV come from the germline V gene. The variable domain in full, completed from reference TRBV11-2 and TRBJ2-5, reads EAGVAQSPRYKIIEKRQSVAFWCNPISGHATLYWYQQILGQGPKLLIQFQNNGVVDDSQLPKDRFSAERLKGVDSTLKIQPAKLEDSAVYLCASAINDGTWGTQYFGPGTRLLVL.

J is TRBJ1-6 and V is TRBV5-1; tentative D call: TRBD1 (5 bases). Trimming removed 0 bases at V and 4 bases at J, with 11 bases between. Germline-derived CDR1 and CDR2 are SGHRS and YFSETQ. CDR3 size: 16 residues. The CDR3 sequence: CASSLDGGGYNSPLHF. CDR3 bases: TGCGCCAGCAGCTTGGATGGCGGGGGTTATAATTCACCCCTCCACTTT.

The DNA of the CDR3 is TGTGCCAGTAGTATAGAAGGGGGCCGGGGCTACACCTTC. Amino acid sequence: CASSIEGGRGYTF. The V and J genes are TRBV19 and TRBJ1-2; 7 bases are shared with TRBD1. Germline V gene sequence: CDR1 LNHDA, CDR2 SQIVND (reference sequence). The CDR3 loop spans 13 amino acids. The V and J ends lost 0 bases and 8 bases, in that order; junction bases with no gene match: 3. The entire variable domain, with the rest obtained from reference TRBV19 and TRBJ1-2, is as follows: DGGITQSPKYLFRKEGQNVTLSCEQNLNHDAMYWYRQDPGQGLRLIYYSQIVNDFQKGDIAEGYSVSREKKESFPLTVTSAQKNPTAFYLCASSIEGGRGYTFGSGTRLTVV.

V and J are TRBV20-1 and TRBJ1-1, with D unclear. The V and J ends lost 3 bases and 7 bases respectively, with 9 bases between them. Germline V gene data show CDR1 as DFQATT and CDR2 as SNEGSKA (reference sequence). The length of the CDR3 is 11 residues. The CDR3 nucleotides read TGCAGTGCTAGTCGTGGAGGTGAAGCTTTCTTT. Its protein is CSASRGGEAFF.

The V and J genes are TRBV5-4 and TRBJ2-7; 7 bases agree with TRBD1. Per germline, CDR1 SGHNT and CDR2 YYREEE (reference sequence). V was pared by 4 bases and J by 2 bases, with 6 bases of the junction left unmatched. The CDR3 runs 14 residues. CDR3 region: CASSVRTGAYEQYF. The CDR3 DNA reads as TGTGCCAGCAGCGTACGGACAGGAGCCTACGAGCAGTACTTC.

The V call is TRBV7-9, the J call TRBJ1-3; D possibly corresponds to TRBD1 (5 bases). Germline lookup yields CDR1 SEHNR and CDR2 FQNEAQ (reference sequence). This CDR3 region has 15 residues. Deletions cut 6 bases from V and 4 bases from J, with 16 bases between. CDR3 in DNA: TGTGCCAGCAGGGTTAGGGAGGGGCCGGGAAACACCATATATTTT. It translates to CASRVREGPGNTIYF.

This clone appeared a single time. The rearrangement uses TRBV7-2 and TRBJ1-1; possible D gene TRBD1, 5 bases. The CDR3 runs 13 residues. V was trimmed by 2 bases and J by 7 bases, leaving 11 bases between them. Germline V gene sequence: CDR1 SGHTA, CDR2 FQGNSA. CDR3 residues: CASSLNRGGEAFF. The CDR3 DNA follows: TGTGCCAGCAGCTTAAACCGGGGGGGTGAAGCTTTCTTT.

This clone was detected a few times. V usage is TRBV27 and J usage is TRBJ2-1; 9 bases are shared with TRBD2. Per germline, CDR1 MNHEY and CDR2 SMNVEV (reference sequence). With 5 bases clipped from V and 5 bases from J, the junction kept 7 bases outside the gene matches. The CDR3 has 15 amino acids. In DNA form, the CDR3 reads TGTGCCAGCAGTCCGAGGCGGGGGGGCAACAATGAGCAGTTCTTC. It codes for CASSPRRGGNNEQFF.

The gene calls are TRBV4-1 and TRBJ1-6; 7 positions match TRBD1. This CDR3 contains 17 residues. Germline CDR1 reads MGHRA; CDR2 reads YSYEKL. The V gene end was trimmed by 1 base and the J gene end by 9 bases; junction bases not matched to a gene: 12. This CDR3 reads CASSQATSGTVSSPLHF. The CDR3, as DNA: TGCGCCAGCAGCCAAGCCACCTCCGGGACAGTATCTTCACCCCTCCACTTT.

The chain joins TRBV4-1 to TRBJ1-2; no clear D. Between the trimmed V and J ends, which lost 2 bases and 1 base, there was a span of 20 bases. The CDR3 contains 18 residues. Germline-derived CDR1 and CDR2 are MGHRA and YSYEKL. Here the CDR3 DNA reads TGCGCCAGCAGCCAAAACTGGGTCGGGAAGGACGGTAACTATGGCTACACCTTC. Its translation: CASSQNWVGKDGNYGYTF.

This clone turned up a few times. The genes are TRBV6-5 and TRBJ2-1; 7 positions match TRBD1. Germline values: CDR1 MNHEY, CDR2 SVGAGI. The CDR3 runs 12 residues. J lost 15 bases, V lost 5 bases, and 10 bases had no gene match. CDR3 coding DNA: TGTGCCAGCAGTACGACGACAGGGCCCCCGTTCTTC. This codes for CASSTTTGPPFF.

This clone was seen only once. One end of the junction does not line up with germline, which may come from a read error. The rearrangement joins TRBV6-4 to TRBJ1-5; the D is unclear. This CDR3 is 16 amino acids long. Germline values: CDR1 MRHNA, CDR2 SNTAGT. This chain's CDR3 is CASSYSARRGNQPQHF. In nucleotides, the CDR3 is TGTGCCAGCAGTTACTCGGCTCGGCGAGGCAATCAGCCCCAGCATTTT.

The gene calls are TRBV6-1 and TRBJ1-2, with D hard to call. This CDR3 has 14 residues. V lost 8 bases, J lost 0 bases, and 13 bases lay in between. Looked up from germline, CDR1 is MNHNS and CDR2 is SASEGT. This chain's CDR3 is CASLEQTTNYGYTF. DNA of the CDR3: TGTGCCAGCCTCGAACAGACAACTAACTATGGCTACACCTTC.

The chain employs TRBV30 and TRBJ1-3; no clear D gene. This CDR3 spans 16 amino acids. V lost 4 bases to trimming and J lost 0 bases, with 16 bases between them. Germline assignment: CDR1 GTSNPN and CDR2 SVGIG (reference sequence). The CDR3 nucleotides read TGTGCCTGGACCCACGGGAGACGATCCTCTGGAAACACCATATATTTT. It codes for CAWTHGRRSSGNTIYF.

This sequence joins TRBV7-3 and TRBJ1-2; 11 bases line up with TRBD1. The CDR3 runs to 15 residues. The junction had 7 bases not matched to a gene; V was cut back by 5 bases and J by 5 bases. The germline V gene has CDR1 SGHTA and CDR2 FQGTGA. This chain's CDR3 is CASSEGQGEGYGYTF. CDR3 DNA: TGTGCCAGCAGCGAGGGACAGGGGGAAGGATATGGCTACACCTTC.

The rearrangement links TRBV19 to TRBJ2-7; possible D gene TRBD1, 6 bases. The CDR3 extends over 13 amino acids. Trimming took off 1 base at V and 2 bases at J, with 6 bases between the two ends. Germline values: CDR1 LNHDA, CDR2 SQIVND (reference sequence). CDR3 bases: TGTGCCAGTAGTATAGCAGGGGCCTACGAGCAGTACTTC. Its protein is CASSIAGAYEQYF.

The chain has TRBV28 and TRBJ1-1; D unclear. The ends were cut back, 7 bases at V and 11 bases at J, with 14 bases in the middle. This CDR3 has 11 amino acids. The germline V gene has CDR1 MDHEN and CDR2 SYDVKM. The CDR3, as DNA: TGTGCCAGCACTTCGGGCCCCGGGGCTTTCTTT. Residues: CASTSGPGAFF.

The chain is built from TRBV28 and TRBJ1-6; no clear D. The V gene's germline CDR1 is MDHEN and CDR2 SYDVKM. The CDR3 extends over 15 amino acids. With 6 bases removed from V and 5 bases from J, the gap between germline ends came to 14 bases. In DNA form, the CDR3 reads TGTGCCAGCAGCCTGCGACTGGAACATAATTCACCCCTCCACTTT. Protein: CASSLRLEHNSPLHF.